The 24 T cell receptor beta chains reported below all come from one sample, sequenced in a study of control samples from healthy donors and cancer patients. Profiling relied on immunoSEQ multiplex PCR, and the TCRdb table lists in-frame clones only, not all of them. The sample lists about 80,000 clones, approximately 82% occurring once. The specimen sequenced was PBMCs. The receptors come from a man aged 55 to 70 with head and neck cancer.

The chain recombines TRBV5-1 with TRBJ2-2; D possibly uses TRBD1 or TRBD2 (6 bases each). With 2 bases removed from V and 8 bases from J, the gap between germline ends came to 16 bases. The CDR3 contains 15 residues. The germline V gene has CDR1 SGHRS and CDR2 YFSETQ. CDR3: CASSLRGDPSGELFF. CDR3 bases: TGCGCCAGCAGCTTAAGGGGGGACCCGAGTGGGGAGCTGTTTTTT. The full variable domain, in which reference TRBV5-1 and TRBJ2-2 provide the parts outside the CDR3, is KAGVTQTPRYLIKTRGQQVTLSCSPISGHRSVSWYQQTPGQGLQFLFEYFSETQRNKGNFPGRFSGRQFSNSRSEMNVSTLELGDSALYLCASSLRGDPSGELFFGEGSRLTVL.

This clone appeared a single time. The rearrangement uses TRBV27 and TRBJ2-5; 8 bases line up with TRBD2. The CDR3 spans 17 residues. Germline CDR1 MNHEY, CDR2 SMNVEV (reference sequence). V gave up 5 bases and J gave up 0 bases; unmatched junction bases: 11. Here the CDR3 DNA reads TGTGCCAGCAGTCCCCCGGGGGGGAGGTATTACCAAGAGACCCAGTACTTC. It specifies CASSPPGGRYYQETQYF.

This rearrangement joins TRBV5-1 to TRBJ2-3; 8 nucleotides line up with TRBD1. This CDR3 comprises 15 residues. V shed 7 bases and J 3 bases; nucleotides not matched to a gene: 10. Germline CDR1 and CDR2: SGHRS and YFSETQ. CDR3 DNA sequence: TGCGCCAGCGGTCCGGGACAGGTCCAAACAGATACGCAGTATTTT. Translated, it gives CASGPGQVQTDTQYF.

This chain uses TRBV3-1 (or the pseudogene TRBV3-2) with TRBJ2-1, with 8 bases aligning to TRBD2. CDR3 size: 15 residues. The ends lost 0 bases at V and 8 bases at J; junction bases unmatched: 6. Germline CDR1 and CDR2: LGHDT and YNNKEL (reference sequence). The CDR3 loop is CASSQDLGTRDEQFF. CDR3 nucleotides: TGTGCCAGCAGCCAAGATCTTGGGACTAGGGATGAGCAGTTCTTC.

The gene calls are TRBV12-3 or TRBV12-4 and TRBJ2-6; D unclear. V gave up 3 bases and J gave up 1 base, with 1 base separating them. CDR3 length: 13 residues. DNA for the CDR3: TGTGCCAGCAGTTTGTCTGGGGCCAACGTCCTGACTTTC. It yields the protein CASSLSGANVLTF.

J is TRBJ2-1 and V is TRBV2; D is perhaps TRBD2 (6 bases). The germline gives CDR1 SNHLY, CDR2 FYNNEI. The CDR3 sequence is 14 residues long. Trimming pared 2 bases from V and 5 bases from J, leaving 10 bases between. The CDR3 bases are TGTGCCAGCAGTGAAACGGGAGAGGACAATGAGCAGTTCTTC. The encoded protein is CASSETGEDNEQFF.

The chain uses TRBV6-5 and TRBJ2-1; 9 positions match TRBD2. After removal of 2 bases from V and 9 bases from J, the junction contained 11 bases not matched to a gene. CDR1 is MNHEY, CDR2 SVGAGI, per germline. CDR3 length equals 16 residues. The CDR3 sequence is CASSYLAGGPGGEQFF. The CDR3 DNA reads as TGTGCCAGCAGTTACCTTGCGGGAGGGCCCGGAGGTGAGCAGTTCTTC.

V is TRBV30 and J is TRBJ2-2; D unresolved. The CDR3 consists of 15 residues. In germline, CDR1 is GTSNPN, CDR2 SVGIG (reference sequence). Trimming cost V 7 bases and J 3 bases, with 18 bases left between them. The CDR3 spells CASPRSGYHTGELFF. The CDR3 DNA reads TGTGCCTCGCCTCGATCAGGTTACCACACCGGGGAGCTGTTTTTT.

CDR3 region: CASSQASGTADTQYF. The CDR3 region has the DNA TGTGCCAGCAGCCAGGCTAGCGGGACGGCAGATACGCAGTATTTT. The J gene is TRBJ2-3, the V gene TRBV3-1 (or the pseudogene TRBV3-2); TRBD2 agrees at 9 bases. Losses at the gene ends were 3 bases for V and 4 bases for J; bases not matched to a gene: 5. Germline V gene lookup returns CDR1 LGHDT and CDR2 YNNKEL (reference sequence). This CDR3 is built from 15 residues.

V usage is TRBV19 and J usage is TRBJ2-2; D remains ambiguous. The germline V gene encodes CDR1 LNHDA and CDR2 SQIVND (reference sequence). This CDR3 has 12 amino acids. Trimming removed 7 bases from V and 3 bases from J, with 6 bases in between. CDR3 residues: CASKLDTGELFF. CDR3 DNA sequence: TGTGCCAGTAAATTGGACACCGGGGAGCTGTTTTTT.

The CDR3 DNA is TGCAGCGTTGCTAGGACGCGCGGGGACACTGAAGCTTTCTTT. As protein: CSVARTRGDTEAFF. The chain is built from TRBV29-1 and TRBJ1-1; unclear D gene. V was trimmed by 4 bases and J by 3 bases, leaving 15 bases between them. This CDR3 spans 14 amino acids. Germline lookup yields CDR1 SQVTM and CDR2 ANQGSEA. Complete variable domain (other parts from reference TRBV29-1 and TRBJ1-1): SAVISQKPSRDICQRGTSLTIQCQVDSQVTMMFWYRQQPGQSLTLIATANQGSEATYESGFVIDKFPISRPNLTFSTLTVSNMSPEDSSIYLCSVARTRGDTEAFFGQGTRLTVV.

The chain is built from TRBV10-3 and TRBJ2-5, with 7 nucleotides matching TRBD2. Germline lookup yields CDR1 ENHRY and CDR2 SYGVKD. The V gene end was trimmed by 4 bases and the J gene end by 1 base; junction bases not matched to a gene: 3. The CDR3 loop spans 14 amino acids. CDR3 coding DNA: TGTGCCATCAGTGGGGCTAGCGGCCAAGAGACCCAGTACTTC. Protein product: CAISGASGQETQYF.

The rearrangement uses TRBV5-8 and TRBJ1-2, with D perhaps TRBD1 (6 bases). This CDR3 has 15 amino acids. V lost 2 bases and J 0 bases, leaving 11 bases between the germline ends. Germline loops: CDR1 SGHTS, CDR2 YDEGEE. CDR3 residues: CASSLQGGTNYGYTF. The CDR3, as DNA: TGTGCCAGCAGCTTACAGGGCGGGACTAACTATGGCTACACCTTC.

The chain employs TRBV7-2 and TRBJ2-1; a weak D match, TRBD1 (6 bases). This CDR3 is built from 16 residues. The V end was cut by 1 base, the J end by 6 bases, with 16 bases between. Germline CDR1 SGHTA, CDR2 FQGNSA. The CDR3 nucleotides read TGTGCCAGCAGCTTAGTGTCTTTGGGGACAACCAATGAGCAGTTCTTC. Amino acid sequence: CASSLVSLGTTNEQFF.

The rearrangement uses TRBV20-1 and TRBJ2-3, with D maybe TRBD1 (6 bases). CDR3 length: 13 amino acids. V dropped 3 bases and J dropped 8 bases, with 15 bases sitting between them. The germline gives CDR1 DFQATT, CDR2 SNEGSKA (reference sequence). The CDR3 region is CSASYAGAVTQYF. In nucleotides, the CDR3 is TGCAGTGCTAGTTACGCAGGGGCGGTTACGCAGTATTTT.

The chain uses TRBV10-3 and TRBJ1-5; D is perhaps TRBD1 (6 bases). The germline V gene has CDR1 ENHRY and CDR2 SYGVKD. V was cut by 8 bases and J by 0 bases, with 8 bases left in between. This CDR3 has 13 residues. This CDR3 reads CAIGQNSNQPQHF. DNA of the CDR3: TGTGCCATCGGACAGAATAGCAATCAGCCCCAGCATTTT.

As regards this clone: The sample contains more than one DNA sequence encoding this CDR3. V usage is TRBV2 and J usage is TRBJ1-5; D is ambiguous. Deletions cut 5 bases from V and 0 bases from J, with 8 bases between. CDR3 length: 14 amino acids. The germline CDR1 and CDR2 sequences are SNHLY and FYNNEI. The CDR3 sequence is CASSQQLSNQPQHF. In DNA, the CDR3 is TGTGCCAGCAGTCAACAGCTTAGCAATCAGCCCCAGCATTTT. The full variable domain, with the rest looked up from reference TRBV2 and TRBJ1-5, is EPEVTQTPSHQVTQMGQEVILRCVPISNHLYFYWYRQILGQKVEFLVSFYNNEISEKSEIFDDQFSVERPDGSNFTLKIRSTKLEDSAMYFCASSQQLSNQPQHFGDGTRLSIL.

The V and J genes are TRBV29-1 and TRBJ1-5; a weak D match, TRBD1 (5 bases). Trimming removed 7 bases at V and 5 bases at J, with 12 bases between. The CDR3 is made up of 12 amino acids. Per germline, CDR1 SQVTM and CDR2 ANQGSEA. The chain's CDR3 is CSADRNDQPQHF. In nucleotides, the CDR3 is TGCAGCGCTGACAGAAACGATCAGCCCCAGCATTTT.

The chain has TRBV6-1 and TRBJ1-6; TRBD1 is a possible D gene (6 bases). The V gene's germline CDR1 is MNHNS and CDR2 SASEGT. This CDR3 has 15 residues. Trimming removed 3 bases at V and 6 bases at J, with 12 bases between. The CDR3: CASSDLQGGNSPLHF. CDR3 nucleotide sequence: TGTGCCAGCAGTGATTTACAGGGAGGTAATTCACCCCTCCACTTT.

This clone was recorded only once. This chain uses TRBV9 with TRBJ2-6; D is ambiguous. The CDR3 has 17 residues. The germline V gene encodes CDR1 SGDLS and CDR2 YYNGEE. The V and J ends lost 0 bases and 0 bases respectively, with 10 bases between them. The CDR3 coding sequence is TGTGCCAGCAGCGTAGTTGATTACGGCTCTGGGGCCAACGTCCTGACTTTC. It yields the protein CASSVVDYGSGANVLTF.

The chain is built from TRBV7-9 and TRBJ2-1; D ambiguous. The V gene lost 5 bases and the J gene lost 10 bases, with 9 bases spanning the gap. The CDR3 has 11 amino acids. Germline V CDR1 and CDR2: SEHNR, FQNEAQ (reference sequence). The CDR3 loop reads CASSPRGEQFF. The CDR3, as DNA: TGTGCCAGCAGCCCCCGTGGGGAGCAGTTCTTC.

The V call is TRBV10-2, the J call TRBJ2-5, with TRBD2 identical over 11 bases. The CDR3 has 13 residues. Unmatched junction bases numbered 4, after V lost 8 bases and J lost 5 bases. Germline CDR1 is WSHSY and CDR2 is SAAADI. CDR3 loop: CASLAGGRETQYF. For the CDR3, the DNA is TGCGCCAGCTTAGCGGGAGGGAGGGAGACCCAGTACTTC.

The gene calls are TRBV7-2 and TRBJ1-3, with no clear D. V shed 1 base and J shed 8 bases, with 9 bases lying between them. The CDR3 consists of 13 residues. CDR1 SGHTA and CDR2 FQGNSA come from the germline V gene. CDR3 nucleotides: TGTGCCAGCAGCTTAGTCGGTTTAGACACCATATATTTT. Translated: CASSLVGLDTIYF.

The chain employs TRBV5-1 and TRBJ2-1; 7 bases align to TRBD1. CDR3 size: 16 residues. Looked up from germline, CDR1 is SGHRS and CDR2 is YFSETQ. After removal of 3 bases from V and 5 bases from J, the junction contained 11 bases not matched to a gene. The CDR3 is CASSSYRGSPNNEQFF. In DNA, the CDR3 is TGCGCCAGCAGCTCTTACAGGGGCTCGCCCAACAATGAGCAGTTCTTC.